These 16 T cell receptor beta chains came from one sample sequenced in a study of molecular identifiers for immune sequencing clone quantification. Each CDR3 protein is one row after TCRdb ran MiXCR on the PCR reads. The table includes some 650,000 distinct CDR3 sequences, about 20% detected once. Source material: naive CD8+ T cells from blood, with Jurkat cell RNA spiked in. Subset: FACS-sorted CD8+CD4-CCR7+CD45RA+ naive T cells. The source of these receptors is a human donor in good health. Some libraries in this study had Jurkat cell RNA spiked in.

This clonotype was seen at least ten times. The chain uses TRBV6-6 and TRBJ1-1; D is unresolved. The V gene's germline CDR1 is MNHNY and CDR2 SVGAGI (reference sequence). The CDR3 runs 13 residues. V shed 5 bases and J shed 8 bases, with 15 bases lying between them. The CDR3 DNA sequence: TGTGCCAGCAGTGGAGGTCAGACCAGGGAAGCTTTCTTT. Residues: CASSGGQTREAFF.

The CDR3 loop reads CASRDRVSNEKLFF. CDR3 DNA sequence: TGTGCCAGCAGAGACAGGGTATCTAATGAAAAACTGTTTTTT. This rearrangement joins TRBV2 to TRBJ1-4, with TRBD1 matching 7 bases. Germline CDR1 is SNHLY and CDR2 is FYNNEI. Losses at the gene ends were 6 bases for V and 3 bases for J; bases not matched to a gene: 4. The CDR3 is 14 amino acids.

V and J are TRBV9 and TRBJ2-1, with D maybe TRBD2 (6 bases). Germline V gives CDR1 SGDLS, CDR2 YYNGEE. The CDR3 runs 15 residues. Trimming took 0 bases from V and 8 from J, leaving 15 bases between them. The CDR3 region is CASSVDSGVFDEQFF. CDR3 bases: TGTGCCAGCAGCGTAGATTCGGGAGTGTTTGATGAGCAGTTCTTC.

In its sample, this clonotype was seen many times. This chain links TRBV7-9 with TRBJ1-2, with D maybe TRBD1 (5 bases). Per germline, CDR1 SEHNR and CDR2 FQNEAQ (reference sequence). This CDR3 region has 17 residues. The V end lost 1 base, the J end lost 3 bases, and 18 bases lay between the germline ends. The DNA for the CDR3 is TGTGCCAGCAGCTTAGAAGTGGGCGGGGCATTGGACTATGGCTACACCTTC. Amino acids: CASSLEVGGALDYGYTF.

This clonotype was counted ten times or more. The rearrangement links TRBV14 to TRBJ1-1; D is possibly TRBD1 (5 bases). The CDR3 sequence is 12 residues long. Trimming left V 3 bases short and J 5 bases short, with 7 bases between. Germline loops: CDR1 SGHDN, CDR2 FVKESK. The CDR3 DNA reads TGTGCCAGCAGCCAGGGGGTTACTGAAGCTTTCTTT. This sequence encodes CASSQGVTEAFF.

A remark on this clonotype: This may be a read error, as it is one base from a much larger clone. The chain uses TRBV7-9 and TRBJ2-5; 13 bases map to TRBD2. V was pared by 5 bases and J by 2 bases, with 5 bases of the junction left unmatched. Germline loops: CDR1 SEHNR, CDR2 FQNEAQ (reference sequence). The CDR3 consists of 16 residues. CDR3 bases: TGTGCCAGCAGCCAAAGACTAGCGGGAGGACAAGAGACCCAGTACTTC. It yields the protein CASSQRLAGGQETQYF. The whole variable domain, remainder taken from reference TRBV7-9 and TRBJ2-5, is DTGVSQNPRHKITKRGQNVTFRCDPISEHNRLYWYRQTLGQGPEFLTYFQNEAQLEKSRLLSDRFSAERPKGSFSTLEIQRTEQGDSAMYLCASSQRLAGGQETQYFGPGTRLLVL.

This clonotype has ten or more counts. This chain connects TRBV6-6 to TRBJ2-3; 8 bases map to TRBD1. CDR3 length: 14 amino acids. The V segment lost 8 bases and the J segment 4 bases; nucleotides outside the gene matches: 8. CDR1 is MNHNY, CDR2 SVGAGI, per germline (reference sequence). CDR3 sequence (DNA): TGTGCCAGCGGGGCGACAGGGGTAGCAGATACGCAGTATTTT. Its protein product is CASGATGVADTQYF.

This clonotype has at least ten counts. The chain has TRBV20-1 and TRBJ2-6, with D maybe TRBD2 (5 bases). From germline, CDR1 is DFQATT and CDR2 SNEGSKA (reference sequence). V was cut by 3 bases and J by 2 bases, with 11 bases left in between. This CDR3 has 15 residues. This CDR3 is CSARPREPGANVLTF. CDR3 in DNA: TGCAGTGCTAGGCCGAGGGAACCTGGGGCCAACGTCCTGACTTTC.

This clonotype has ten or more counts. The chain has TRBV7-9 and TRBJ2-7; possibly TRBD2 for D (5 bases). The V gene's germline CDR1 is SEHNR and CDR2 FQNEAQ (reference sequence). The length of the CDR3 is 12 residues. Trimming stripped 3 bases from V and 5 bases from J, with 8 bases between. CDR3 loop: CASSLGSDEQYF. DNA for the CDR3: TGTGCCAGCAGCTTGGGGAGCGACGAGCAGTACTTC. Using reference TRBV7-9 and TRBJ2-7 for the parts outside the CDR3, the full variable domain is DTGVSQNPRHKITKRGQNVTFRCDPISEHNRLYWYRQTLGQGPEFLTYFQNEAQLEKSRLLSDRFSAERPKGSFSTLEIQRTEQGDSAMYLCASSLGSDEQYFGPGTRLTVT.

This clonotype was observed a single time. This chain joins TRBV6-5 and TRBJ2-7; tentatively, D is TRBD1 (5 bases). Germline CDR1 MNHEY, CDR2 SVGAGI. The CDR3 length is 15 residues. Deletions cut 6 bases from V and 3 bases from J, with 18 bases between. The CDR3 loop reads CASSLAAGPNYEQYF. In nucleotides, the CDR3 is TGTGCCAGCAGCCTCGCGGCAGGGCCTAACTACGAGCAGTACTTC.

The table lists this clonotype with a few counts. This chain uses TRBV15 with TRBJ2-3; TRBD1 agrees at 9 bases. The J segment lost 4 bases and the V segment lost 0 bases, leaving 5 bases of the junction unmatched. The CDR3 sequence is 16 residues long. The germline V gene encodes CDR1 LNHNV and CDR2 YYDKDF (reference sequence). CDR3 DNA sequence: TGTGCCACCAGCAGAGATCACCGGACAGGGGCAGATACGCAGTATTTT. Protein: CATSRDHRTGADTQYF.

The chain is built from TRBV30 and TRBJ2-1; D perhaps matches TRBD2 (6 bases). There are 13 residues in the CDR3. V lost 4 bases, J lost 1 base, and 8 bases lay in between. Germline values: CDR1 GTSNPN, CDR2 SVGIG (reference sequence). The CDR3 here is CAWTSESYNEQFF. CDR3 DNA sequence: TGTGCCTGGACTAGCGAATCCTACAATGAGCAGTTCTTC.

V and J are TRBV6-2 or TRBV6-3 and TRBJ2-7; TRBD1 or TRBD2 may be the D gene (6 bases each). The CDR3 spans 14 residues. Germline lookup yields CDR1 MNHEY and CDR2 SVGEGT. V lost 7 bases, J lost 0 bases, and 13 bases lay in between. In DNA, the CDR3 is TGTGCCAGCATAGGGGGGCGAATCTCCTACGAGCAGTACTTC. This encodes CASIGGRISYEQYF.

To note about this clonotype: This clone may be a read error of a much larger clone one base away. The V call is TRBV28, the J call TRBJ2-7; no reliable D call. This CDR3 is 11 amino acids long. Germline-derived CDR1 and CDR2 are MDHEN and SYDVKM. The V gene lost 8 bases and the J gene lost 5 bases, with 10 bases spanning the gap. CDR3 sequence (DNA): TGTGCCAGCGGTCACGGGCACGAGCAGTACTTC. It translates to CASGHGHEQYF.

This clonotype showed up just a few times. V and J are TRBV4-1 and TRBJ2-3, with a possible D match to TRBD2 (5 bases). The CDR3 runs to 17 residues. The ends were cut back, 1 base at V and 4 bases at J, with 18 bases in the middle. The V gene's germline CDR1 is MGHRA and CDR2 YSYEKL. The chain's CDR3 is CASSQVSFTTRADTQYF. CDR3 bases: TGCGCCAGCAGCCAAGTTAGCTTTACTACTAGGGCAGATACGCAGTATTTT.

This clonotype was seen just once. A much larger clone sits a single nucleotide away, making a read error possible. This CDR3 fails to terminate in the conserved phenylalanine or tryptophan, so it likely reflects a read error. The DNA is omitted, as the CDR3 cannot be located on it reliably, and the CDR3 follows TCRdb's listing. V usage is TRBV5-3 and J usage is TRBJ2-3; the table's D call, TRBD1, has no DNA check behind it. Being an ORF, TRBV5-3 has a function that is uncertain. The CDR3 has 12 residues if both end residues are counted. CDR3 loop: CASSSGTTKPSL.